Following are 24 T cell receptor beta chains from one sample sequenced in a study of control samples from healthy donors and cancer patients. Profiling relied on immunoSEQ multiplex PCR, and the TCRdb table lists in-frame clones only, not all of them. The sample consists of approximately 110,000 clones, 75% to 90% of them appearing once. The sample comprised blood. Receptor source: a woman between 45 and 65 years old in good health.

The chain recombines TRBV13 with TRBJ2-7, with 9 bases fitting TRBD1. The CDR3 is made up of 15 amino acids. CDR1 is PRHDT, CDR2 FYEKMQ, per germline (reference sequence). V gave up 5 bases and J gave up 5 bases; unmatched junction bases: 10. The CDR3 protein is CASSATGGSFHEQYF. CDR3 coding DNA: TGTGCCAGCAGCGCAACAGGGGGCAGTTTCCACGAGCAGTACTTC.

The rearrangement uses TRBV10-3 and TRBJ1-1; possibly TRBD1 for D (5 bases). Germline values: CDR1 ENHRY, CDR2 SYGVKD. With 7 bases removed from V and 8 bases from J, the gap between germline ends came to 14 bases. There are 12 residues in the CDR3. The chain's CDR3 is CAITRESGEAFF. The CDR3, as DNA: TGTGCCATCACCAGGGAATCAGGAGAAGCTTTCTTT.

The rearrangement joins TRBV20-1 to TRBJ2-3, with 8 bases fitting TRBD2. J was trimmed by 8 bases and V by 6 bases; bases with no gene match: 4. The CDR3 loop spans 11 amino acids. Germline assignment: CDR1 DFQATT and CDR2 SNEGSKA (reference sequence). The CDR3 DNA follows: TGCAGTGCCGGCGGGAGGTTTACGCAGTATTTT. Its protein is CSAGGRFTQYF.

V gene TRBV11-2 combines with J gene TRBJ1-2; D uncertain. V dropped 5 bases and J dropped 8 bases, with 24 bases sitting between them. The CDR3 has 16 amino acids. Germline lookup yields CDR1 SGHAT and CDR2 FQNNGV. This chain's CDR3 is CASSIRAQGRAGGYTF. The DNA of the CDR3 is TGTGCCAGCAGCATACGAGCACAAGGTCGGGCGGGCGGCTACACCTTC.

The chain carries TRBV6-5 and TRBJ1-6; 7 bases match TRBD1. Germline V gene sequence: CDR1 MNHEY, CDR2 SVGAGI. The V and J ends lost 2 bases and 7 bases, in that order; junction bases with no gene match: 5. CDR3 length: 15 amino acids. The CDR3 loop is CASSYAWDSNSPLHF. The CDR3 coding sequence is TGTGCCAGCAGTTACGCATGGGACAGCAATTCACCCCTCCACTTT.

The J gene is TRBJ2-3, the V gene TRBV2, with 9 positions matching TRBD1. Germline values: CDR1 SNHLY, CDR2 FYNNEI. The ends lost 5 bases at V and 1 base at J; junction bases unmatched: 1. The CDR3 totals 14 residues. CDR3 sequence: CASSWDRGTDTQYF. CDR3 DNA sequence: TGTGCCAGCAGTTGGGACAGGGGCACAGATACGCAGTATTTT.

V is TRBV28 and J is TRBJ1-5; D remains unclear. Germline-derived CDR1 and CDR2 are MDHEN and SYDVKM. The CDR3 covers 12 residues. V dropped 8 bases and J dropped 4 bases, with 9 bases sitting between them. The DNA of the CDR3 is TGTGCCAGCTCCTTCCTGAATCAGCCCCAGCATTTT. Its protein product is CASSFLNQPQHF.

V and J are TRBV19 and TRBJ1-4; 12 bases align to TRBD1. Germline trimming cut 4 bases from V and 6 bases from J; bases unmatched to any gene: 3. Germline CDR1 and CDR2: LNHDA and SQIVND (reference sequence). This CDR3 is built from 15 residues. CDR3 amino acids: CASSRGTGGHEKLFF. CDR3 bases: TGTGCCAGTAGTAGGGGGACAGGGGGCCATGAAAAACTGTTTTTT.

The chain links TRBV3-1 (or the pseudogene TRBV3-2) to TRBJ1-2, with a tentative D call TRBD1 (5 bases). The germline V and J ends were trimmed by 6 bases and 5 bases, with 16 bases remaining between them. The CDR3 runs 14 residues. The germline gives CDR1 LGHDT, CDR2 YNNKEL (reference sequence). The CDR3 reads CASSTGLGWYGYTF. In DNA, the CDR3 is TGTGCCAGCAGTACAGGATTGGGATGGTATGGCTACACCTTC.

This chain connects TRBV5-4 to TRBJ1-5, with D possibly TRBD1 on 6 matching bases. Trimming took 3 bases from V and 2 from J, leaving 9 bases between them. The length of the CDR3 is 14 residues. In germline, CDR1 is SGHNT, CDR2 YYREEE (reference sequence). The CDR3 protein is CASSSGAGNQPQHF. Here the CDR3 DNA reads TGTGCCAGCAGCTCGGGGGCGGGCAATCAGCCCCAGCATTTT. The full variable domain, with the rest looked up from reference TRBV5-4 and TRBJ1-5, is ETGVTQSPTHLIKTRGQQVTLRCSSQSGHNTVSWYQQALGQGPQFIFQYYREEENGRGNFPPRFSGLQFPNYSSELNVNALELDDSALYLCASSSGAGNQPQHFGDGTRLSIL.

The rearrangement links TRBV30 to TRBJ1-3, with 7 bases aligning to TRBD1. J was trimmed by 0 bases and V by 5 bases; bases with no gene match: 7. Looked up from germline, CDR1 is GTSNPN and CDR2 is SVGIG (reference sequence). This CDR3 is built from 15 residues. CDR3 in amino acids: CAWATGASSGNTIYF. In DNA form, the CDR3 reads TGTGCCTGGGCCACAGGGGCTTCCTCTGGAAACACCATATATTTT.

The CDR3 protein is CASSLNQGVTEAFF. The DNA for the CDR3 is TGTGCCAGCAGCTTAAACCAGGGGGTGACTGAAGCTTTCTTT. The gene calls are TRBV7-3 and TRBJ1-1; 7 bases match TRBD1. Germline CDR1 is SGHTA and CDR2 is FQGTGA. V shed 1 base and J 5 bases; nucleotides not matched to a gene: 4. There are 14 residues in the CDR3.

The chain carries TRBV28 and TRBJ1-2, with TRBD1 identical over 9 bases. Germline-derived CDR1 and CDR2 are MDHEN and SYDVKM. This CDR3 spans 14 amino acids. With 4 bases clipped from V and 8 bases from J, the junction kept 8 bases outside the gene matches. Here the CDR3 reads CASSSTQGARGYTF. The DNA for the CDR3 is TGTGCCAGCAGTTCCACACAGGGGGCGAGAGGCTACACCTTC.

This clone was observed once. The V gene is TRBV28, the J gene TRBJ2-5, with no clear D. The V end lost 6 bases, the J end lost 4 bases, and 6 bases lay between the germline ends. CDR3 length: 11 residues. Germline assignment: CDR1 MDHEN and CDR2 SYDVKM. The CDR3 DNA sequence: TGTGCCAGCAGCCGTCTAGAGACCCAGTACTTC. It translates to CASSRLETQYF.

CDR3 sequence (DNA): TGCGCCAGCAGCCGCGACAGGGTATTGAATTCACCCCTCCACTTT. Protein product: CASSRDRVLNSPLHF. The chain uses TRBV4-3 and TRBJ1-6; 7 bases map to TRBD1. CDR3 length: 15 residues. CDR1 LGHNA and CDR2 YSLEER come from the germline V gene. The V segment lost 4 bases and the J segment 7 bases; nucleotides outside the gene matches: 7.

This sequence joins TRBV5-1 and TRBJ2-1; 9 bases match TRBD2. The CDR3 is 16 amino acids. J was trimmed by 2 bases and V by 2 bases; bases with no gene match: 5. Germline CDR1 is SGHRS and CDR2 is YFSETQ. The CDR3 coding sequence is TGCGCCAGCAGCTTCCTTAGCGGGGGAGCCTACAATGAGCAGTTCTTC. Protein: CASSFLSGGAYNEQFF.

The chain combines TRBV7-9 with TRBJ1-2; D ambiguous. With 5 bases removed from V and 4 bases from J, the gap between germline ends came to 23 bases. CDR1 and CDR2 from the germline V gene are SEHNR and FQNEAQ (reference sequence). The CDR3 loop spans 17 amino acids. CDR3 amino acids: CASSQTRATYLVYGYTF. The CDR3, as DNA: TGTGCCAGCAGCCAAACGAGGGCTACGTATTTGGTCTATGGCTACACCTTC.

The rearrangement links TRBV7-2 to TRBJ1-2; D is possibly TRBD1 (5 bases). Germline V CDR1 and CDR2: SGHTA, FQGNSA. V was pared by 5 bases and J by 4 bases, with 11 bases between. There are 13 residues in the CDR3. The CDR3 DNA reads TGTGCCAGCAGCGGGGCTCGGGGCTATGGCTACACCTTC. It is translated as CASSGARGYGYTF.

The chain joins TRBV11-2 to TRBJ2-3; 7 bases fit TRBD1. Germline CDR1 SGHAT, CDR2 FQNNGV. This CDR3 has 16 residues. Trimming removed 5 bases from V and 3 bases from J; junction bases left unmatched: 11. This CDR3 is CASSPDTGVFTDTQYF. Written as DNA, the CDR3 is TGTGCCAGCAGCCCCGATACAGGGGTCTTTACAGATACGCAGTATTTT.

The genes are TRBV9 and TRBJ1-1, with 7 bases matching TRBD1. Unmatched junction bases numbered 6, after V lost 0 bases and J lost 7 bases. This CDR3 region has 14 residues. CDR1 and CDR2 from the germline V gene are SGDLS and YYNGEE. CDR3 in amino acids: CASSVVTGIIEAFF. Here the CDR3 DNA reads TGTGCCAGCAGCGTAGTGACAGGGATTATTGAAGCTTTCTTT.

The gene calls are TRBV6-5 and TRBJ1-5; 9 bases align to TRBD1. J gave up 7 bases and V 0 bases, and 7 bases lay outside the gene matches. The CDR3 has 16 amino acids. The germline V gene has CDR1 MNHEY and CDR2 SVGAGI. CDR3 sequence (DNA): TGTGCCAGCAGTTACTCAGGGACAGGGTTGGGGCAGCCCCAGCATTTT. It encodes CASSYSGTGLGQPQHF.

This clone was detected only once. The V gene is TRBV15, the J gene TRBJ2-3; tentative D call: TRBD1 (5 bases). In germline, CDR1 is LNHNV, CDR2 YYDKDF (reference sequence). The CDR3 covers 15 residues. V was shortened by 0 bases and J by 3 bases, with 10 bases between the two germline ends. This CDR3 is CATSRDPGSTDTQYF. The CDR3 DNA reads TGTGCCACCAGCAGAGATCCAGGGTCGACAGATACGCAGTATTTT.

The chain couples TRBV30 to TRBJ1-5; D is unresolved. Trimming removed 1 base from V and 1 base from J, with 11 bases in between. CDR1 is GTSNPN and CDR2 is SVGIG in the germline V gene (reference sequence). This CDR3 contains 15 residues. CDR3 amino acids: CAWSGMGLSNQPQHF. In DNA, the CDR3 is TGTGCCTGGAGTGGGATGGGATTGAGCAATCAGCCCCAGCATTTT.

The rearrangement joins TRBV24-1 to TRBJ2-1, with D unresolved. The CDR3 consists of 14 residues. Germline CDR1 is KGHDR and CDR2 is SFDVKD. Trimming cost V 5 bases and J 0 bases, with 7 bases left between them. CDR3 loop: CATSGPSSYNEQFF. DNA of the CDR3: TGTGCCACCAGTGGACCAAGCTCCTACAATGAGCAGTTCTTC.